One and the same sample provided the 30 T cell receptor beta chains below, sequenced in a study of glioma-infiltrating T cells. Using RNA template, CDR3s of TCR alpha and beta were amplified with iRepertoire arm-PCR. Via MiXCR, TCRdb re-called the multiplex PCR reads, giving one row per CDR3 protein. The data contain about 190,000 distinct CDR3 sequences, roughly 32% of them singletons. Sequenced input: glioma tissue, nonneoplastic brain tissue, or PBMCs (not recorded which). All receptors come from a human donor with low-grade glioma or glioblastoma, undergoing nonglioma brain surgery, or in good health (not recorded which).

The rearrangement links TRBV20-1 to TRBJ1-5, with D perhaps matching TRBD1 (5 bases). CDR1 and CDR2 (germline): DFQATT, SNEGSKA (reference sequence). The CDR3 extends over 12 amino acids. Trimming removed 6 bases from V and 1 base from J, with 7 bases in between. CDR3 sequence: CSAGDSNQPQHF. CDR3 DNA: TGCAGTGCCGGGGACAGCAATCAGCCCCAGCATTTT.

The J gene is TRBJ1-1, the V gene TRBV5-6; D is undetermined. This CDR3 has 18 residues. Germline V CDR1 and CDR2: SGHDT, YYEEEE. V lost 4 bases and J 0 bases, leaving 22 bases between the germline ends. The CDR3 reads CASSPTSSWRRLNTEAFF. The CDR3 nucleotides are TGTGCCAGCAGCCCAACTTCCTCTTGGAGACGGCTGAACACTGAAGCTTTCTTT.

The chain is built from TRBV7-2 and TRBJ2-7; 7 bases align to TRBD1. The junction had 6 bases not matched to a gene; V was cut back by 1 base and J by 3 bases. Germline V gene lookup returns CDR1 SGHTA and CDR2 FQGNSA. The CDR3 has 15 amino acids. As DNA, the CDR3 is TGTGCCAGCAGCTTAGATTACAGGGGTTTCTACGAGCAGTACTTC. Amino acid sequence: CASSLDYRGFYEQYF.

Notes on this clonotype: This sequence may be a read error, since a much larger clone differs from it by one base. The chain couples TRBV2 to TRBJ1-5; D remains ambiguous. Germline V lookup: CDR1 SNHLY, CDR2 FYNNEI. The V end lost 7 bases, the J end lost 1 base, and 11 bases lay between the germline ends. This CDR3 region has 14 residues. The CDR3, as DNA: TGTGCCAGCAAAAGAGGGCCCAGCAATCAGCCCCAGCATTTT. It translates to CASKRGPSNQPQHF.

This clonotype was picked up many times. The chain recombines TRBV27 with TRBJ2-7; tentative D call: TRBD2 (6 bases). Trimming took 6 bases from V and 0 from J, leaving 15 bases between them. Germline-derived CDR1 and CDR2 are MNHEY and SMNVEV (reference sequence). The CDR3 is made up of 15 amino acids. The CDR3 reads CASRYGAGSSYEQYF. CDR3 nucleotide sequence: TGTGCCAGCAGATACGGGGCGGGAAGCTCCTACGAGCAGTACTTC.

This chain joins TRBV27 and TRBJ1-1; tentative D call: TRBD1 (5 bases). Germline-derived CDR1 and CDR2 are MNHEY and SMNVEV (reference sequence). V lost 0 bases and J 6 bases, leaving 23 bases between the germline ends. This CDR3 region has 18 residues. CDR3 nucleotide sequence: TGTGCCAGCAGTTTATCTGAGGGAGGGGCAGGCATCGTCGCTGAAGCTTTCTTT. Residues: CASSLSEGGAGIVAEAFF.

In the case of this clonotype: One base away lies a much larger clone, so this may be a sequencing read error. The V and J genes are TRBV19 and TRBJ1-1; 7 bases align to TRBD1. The CDR3 covers 12 residues. Germline CDR1 and CDR2: LNHDA and SQIVND (reference sequence). CDR3 amino acids: CATDREGTEALF. The CDR3 DNA reads as TGTGCCACTGACAGGGAAGGCACTGAAGCTCTCTTT.

This sequence joins TRBV29-1 and TRBJ2-2; a weak D match, TRBD2 (6 bases). Trimming took off 3 bases at V and 4 bases at J, with 15 bases between the two ends. The CDR3 loop spans 15 amino acids. The V gene's germline CDR1 is SQVTM and CDR2 ANQGSEA. DNA of the CDR3: TGCAGCGTTGACGTTCGAGCGGGTGGCACCGGGGAGCTGTTTTTT. Amino acids: CSVDVRAGGTGELFF.

This clonotype was detected only a few times. This clone may be a read error of a much larger clone one base away. V and J are TRBV20-1 and TRBJ2-1; D ambiguous. Germline V gives CDR1 DFQATT, CDR2 SNEGSKA (reference sequence). CDR3 length: 15 amino acids. Deletions cut 7 bases from V and 1 base from J, with 17 bases between. The CDR3 bases are TGCAGTGTTCCCCCCCTCCGGATGTCCTACAATGAGCAGTTCTTC. It translates to CSVPPLRMSYNEQFF.

The rearrangement links TRBV6-2 or TRBV6-3 to TRBJ2-3, with 8 nucleotides matching TRBD2. The J call may be faulty, since TRBJ2-7 better matches the DNA end. CDR3 length equals 17 residues. Germline V CDR1 and CDR2: MNHEY, SVGEGT. CDR3 sequence reads: CASSYSITGGNRYEQYF. The CDR3 bases are TGTGCCAGCAGTTACTCGATTACGGGAGGGAATCGCTACGAGCAGTACTTC.

As to this clonotype: Lacking the conserved final phenylalanine or tryptophan, this CDR3 likely reflects a read error. V usage is TRBV7-9 and J usage is TRBJ2-5; D gene ambiguous. CDR1 and CDR2 from the germline V gene are SEHNR and FQNEAQ (reference sequence). CDR3 length: 14 residues. V was trimmed by 5 bases and J by 4 bases, leaving 14 bases between them. The CDR3 coding sequence is TGTGCCAGCAGCCTTCGGCCTGCCGGAGAGACCCAGTACCTC. Protein: CASSLRPAGETQYL.

The chain couples TRBV6-5 to TRBJ2-5, with a weak D call TRBD1 (5 bases). CDR3 size: 14 residues. Trimming took 4 bases from V and 0 from J, leaving 9 bases between them. CDR1 MNHEY and CDR2 SVGAGI come from the germline V gene. The CDR3 reads CASSWSDNQETQYF. The CDR3 DNA sequence: TGTGCCAGCAGTTGGTCGGACAACCAAGAGACCCAGTACTTC.

The gene calls are TRBV7-8 and TRBJ2-7; 7 bases align to TRBD2. The germline gives CDR1 SGHVS, CDR2 FQNEAQ. J gave up 5 bases and V 4 bases, and 2 bases lay outside the gene matches. The CDR3 totals 12 residues. CDR3 sequence: CASSWTSNEQYF. CDR3 DNA sequence: TGTGCCAGCAGCTGGACTAGTAACGAGCAGTACTTC. The full variable domain, with the rest looked up from reference TRBV7-8 and TRBJ2-7, is GAGVSQSPRYKVAKRGQDVALRCDPISGHVSLFWYQQALGQGPEFLTYFQNEAQLDKSGLPSDRFFAERPEGSVSTLKIQRTQQEDSAVYLCASSWTSNEQYFGPGTRLTVT.

This clonotype has a single count. Germline and junction disagree at one end, which may indicate a read error. The rearrangement links TRBV6-6 to TRBJ2-7; 9 nucleotides match TRBD1. Germline-derived CDR1 and CDR2 are MNHNY and SVGAGI (reference sequence). CDR3 length: 17 amino acids. CDR3 sequence reads: CAISESTNPGQGSEQYF. DNA of the CDR3: TGTGCCATCAGTGAGTCGACCAACCCGGGACAGGGATCCGAGCAGTACTTC.

This clonotype was seen repeatedly, ten times or more. V gene TRBV7-6 combines with J gene TRBJ2-3, with D perhaps TRBD2 (5 bases). Germline V gene data show CDR1 as SGHVS and CDR2 as FNYEAQ. The CDR3 contains 15 residues. The V end was cut by 6 bases, the J end by 0 bases, with 13 bases between. This CDR3 is CASSSTRSSTDTQYF. CDR3 in DNA: TGTGCCAGCAGTTCAACTAGGTCTAGCACAGATACGCAGTATTTT. Together with reference TRBV7-6 and TRBJ2-3, the CDR3 gives the full variable domain: GAGVSQSPRYKVTKRGQDVALRCDPISGHVSLYWYRQALGQGPEFLTYFNYEAQQDKSGLPNDRFSAERPEGSISTLTIQRTEQRDSAMYRCASSSTRSSTDTQYFGPGTRLTVL.

This clonotype was seen many times. This chain connects TRBV30 to TRBJ2-1; D may be TRBD1 (6 bases). Germline V CDR1 and CDR2: GTSNPN, SVGIG (reference sequence). V shed 0 bases and J shed 8 bases, with 11 bases lying between them. The CDR3 consists of 13 residues. The CDR3 nucleotides are TGTGCCTGGAGTGTACAGGGAACCCATGAGCAGTTCTTC. This translates into CAWSVQGTHEQFF.

In this sample, this clonotype turned up once. Germline and junction disagree at one end, which may indicate a read error. This rearrangement joins TRBV9 to TRBJ2-6; D gene ambiguous. CDR3 length: 13 residues. Germline-derived CDR1 and CDR2 are SGDLS and YYNGEE. Here the CDR3 DNA reads TGCGCCAGCATCCCCTCTGGGGCCAACGTCCTGACTTTC. Encoded protein: CASIPSGANVLTF.

As for this clonotype: A read error may be the cause here, since a much bigger clone is one base away. The V and J genes are TRBV5-4 and TRBJ1-1, with TRBD1 identical over 7 bases. Germline V lookup: CDR1 SGHNT, CDR2 YYREEE (reference sequence). The CDR3 extends over 16 amino acids. CDR3 in DNA: TGTGCCAGCGGCTTGGGAGGGGGCCTCGATATCACTGAAGCTTTCTTT. Translated: CASGLGGGLDITEAFF. The whole variable domain, filled in from reference TRBV5-4 and TRBJ1-1, reads ETGVTQSPTHLIKTRGQQVTLRCSSQSGHNTVSWYQQALGQGPQFIFQYYREEENGRGNFPPRFSGLQFPNYSSELNVNALELDDSALYLCASGLGGGLDITEAFFGQGTRLTVV.

This clonotype has only a few counts. CDR3 sequence: CASSQGPGQGSSYTF. CDR3 DNA sequence: TGTGCCAGCAGCCAAGGTCCGGGACAGGGAAGTAGCTACACCTTC. This chain uses TRBV14 with TRBJ1-2, with 9 nucleotides matching TRBD1. V lost 1 base, J lost 9 bases, and 9 bases stayed unmatched. The CDR3 has 15 amino acids. CDR1 and CDR2 from the germline V gene are SGHDN and FVKESK.

This clonotype occurred a few times. The chain is built from TRBV4-1 and TRBJ2-7, with D perhaps assigned TRBD1 or TRBD2 (5 bases each). V lost 1 base, J lost 0 bases, and 10 bases lay in between. Germline V gene data show CDR1 as MGHRA and CDR2 as YSYEKL. This CDR3 is 15 amino acids long. The CDR3 reads CASSQVEGSSYEQYF. The CDR3 region has the DNA TGCGCCAGCAGCCAAGTTGAGGGGAGCTCCTACGAGCAGTACTTC.

Comment on this clonotype: A much more abundant neighbour one base away suggests this may be a read error. This sequence joins TRBV4-2 and TRBJ2-7; TRBD2 matches 8 bases. CDR1 and CDR2 (germline): LGHNA, YNFKEQ. The CDR3 has 15 residues. The chain's CDR3 is CASSQEASGSYEEYF. The CDR3 bases are TGTGCCAGCAGCCAAGAGGCTAGCGGGTCCTACGAGGAGTACTTC.

The chain couples TRBV10-2 to TRBJ2-3; D possibly corresponds to TRBD1 (6 bases). The V gene lost 2 bases and the J gene lost 6 bases, with 9 bases spanning the gap. This CDR3 comprises 13 residues. Germline-derived CDR1 and CDR2 are WSHSY and SAAADI. CDR3 bases: TGCGCCAGCAGTGAGAGGGGGTCCGATACGCAGTATTTT. It codes for CASSERGSDTQYF.

The chain recombines TRBV6-1 with TRBJ2-1, with D tentatively TRBD2 (5 bases). CDR3 size: 13 residues. CDR1 and CDR2 from the germline V gene are MNHNS and SASEGT. V was pared by 10 bases and J by 5 bases, with 15 bases between. The CDR3 region has the DNA TGTGCCAACAGAGGGCCCACGGACAATGAGCAGTTCTTC. This sequence encodes CANRGPTDNEQFF.

This clonotype was observed many times. This sequence joins TRBV4-1 and TRBJ1-1; no reliable D call. Trimming took 0 bases from V and 0 from J, leaving 8 bases between them. The germline gives CDR1 MGHRA, CDR2 YSYEKL. The CDR3 totals 15 residues. CDR3 region: CASSQEAAVNTEAFF. The CDR3, as DNA: TGCGCCAGCAGCCAAGAGGCGGCAGTGAACACTGAAGCTTTCTTT.

This clonotype occurred many times. The chain uses TRBV6-5 and TRBJ2-4, with 9 bases lining up with TRBD1. Trimming cost V 2 bases and J 0 bases; bases outside gene matches: 14. Germline V gives CDR1 MNHEY, CDR2 SVGAGI. CDR3 length: 20 amino acids. The CDR3 is CASSYRSPGQGTLAKNIQYF. The DNA of the CDR3 is TGTGCCAGCAGTTACAGATCCCCGGGACAGGGAACTTTAGCCAAAAACATTCAGTACTTC.

This chain links TRBV3-1 with TRBJ1-3, with D perhaps TRBD1 (5 bases). CDR1 and CDR2 (germline): LGHDT, YNNKEL (reference sequence). V dropped 0 bases and J dropped 8 bases, with 11 bases sitting between them. CDR3 length: 14 amino acids. The CDR3 loop is CASSQEPGRDTIYF. The DNA for the CDR3 is TGTGCCAGCAGCCAAGAACCGGGGCGAGACACCATATATTTT.

This chain links TRBV12-3 or TRBV12-4 with TRBJ2-7; D may be TRBD2 (6 bases). CDR3 length: 11 residues. CDR3 bases: TGTGCCAGCAGTGCGGGACCCTCGAAGGAAGTC. Amino acids: CASSAGPSKEV.

This clonotype was detected many times. J is TRBJ2-7 and V is TRBV24-1, with D possibly matching TRBD2 (5 bases). CDR1 is KGHDR, CDR2 SFDVKD, per germline. This CDR3 comprises 15 residues. V lost 1 base to trimming and J lost 0 bases, with 9 bases between them. The CDR3 DNA reads as TGTGCCACCAGTGATTTCGGACGGGACTCCTACGAGCAGTACTTC. It translates to CATSDFGRDSYEQYF.

The rearrangement joins TRBV25-1 to TRBJ1-2, with 8 bases that match TRBD1. V was pared by 5 bases and J by 3 bases, with 8 bases of the junction left unmatched. Germline assignment: CDR1 MGHDK and CDR2 SYGVNS. This CDR3 region has 15 residues. The CDR3 DNA reads TGTGCCAGCAGTTCTTCCGGACAGGGATACTATGGCTACACCTTC. Its protein product is CASSSSGQGYYGYTF.

This clonotype has ten or more counts. This rearrangement joins TRBV29-1 to TRBJ1-2; 7 bases match TRBD1. Germline CDR1 and CDR2: SQVTM and ANQGSEA. CDR3 length: 12 amino acids. V dropped 4 bases and J dropped 7; count of bases not matched to a gene: 6. CDR3 DNA: TGCAGCGTTGCACTACAGGGGCTTGGCTACACCTTC. This encodes CSVALQGLGYTF.